What follows describes a single T cell receptor beta chain. Its antigen is unknown. At least 6 micrograms of total RNA were extracted per sample. The CDR3 consists of 17 residues. J was trimmed by 2 bases and V by 0 bases; bases with no gene match: 7. The germline V gene has CDR1 SGHDN and CDR2 FVKESK. Then a second PCR, running roughly 7 to 11 cycles, was carried out with a sample-barcoded 5' primer and a J-beta primer mix. A single record per CDR3 protein comes from TCRdb applying MiXCR to the 5' RACE reads. The sample gives approximately 1.5 million distinct CDR3 sequences, roughly two fifths of which show up once; more than 4% is in the top ten. The data were taken from a study of blood T cells in healthy people across ages. Findings of the study overall: Leaving the PBMCs unsorted stopped any conclusive comparison of naive versus antigen-experienced cells.

The clonotype originates from a woman aged 18 to 35 in good health. Material: blood. The chain couples TRBV14 to TRBJ2-7; TRBD2 agrees at 10 bases. CDR3 sequence reads: CASSQDLGTSVTYEQYF. The DNA for the CDR3 is TGTGCCAGCAGCCAAGATTTGGGGACTAGCGTAACCTACGAGCAGTACTTC.